The present T cell receptor beta chain was sequenced within a study of shared clonotypes between healthy human individuals. Whole-study results and caveats: Only a few donors were included, so the genetic and exposure-history diversity represented was limited.

V lost 3 bases and J 1 base, leaving 16 bases between the germline ends. This CDR3 spans 16 amino acids. The germline V gene has CDR1 SGDLS and CDR2 YYNGEE. TCRdb keeps only in-frame clones here, not all; method: immunoSEQ multiplex PCR. The sample carries 2 million to 3 million clones, approximately 93% recorded once. This clone appeared a single time. Its cognate antigen is unknown. Sequences were obtained from naive CD4+ T cells from PBMCs. Noted subset: CD45RA+ positively selected. This receptor was taken from a man in his late teens or twenties in good health. Some clones in this sample may be carry-over from other donors' samples. V usage is TRBV9 and J usage is TRBJ1-1, with D possibly TRBD1 on 5 matching bases. CDR3 loop: CASSAHSAGTNTEAFF. In DNA, the CDR3 is TGTGCCAGCAGCGCCCACAGTGCAGGGACGAACACTGAAGCTTTCTTT.